This T cell receptor (beta chain) was sequenced during a study of blood T cell repertoires in COVID-19. About the study: The United States, Italy and Spain supplied acute and convalescent COVID-19 samples. PBMCs, B-cell-depleted T cells, or T cells provided the cDNA or gDNA that made up the material.

The V and J ends lost 2 bases and 2 bases respectively, with 10 bases between them. The CDR3 totals 16 residues. Germline loops: CDR1 SGHDN, CDR2 FVKESK. In the authors' methods: Scientists estimated how many nucleated cells there were by amplifying reference gene primers. Measured with immunoSEQ multiplex PCR; TCRdb has only the in-frame clones, and not every one. Clonal size and the V and J genes are those of that table, whereas D and trimming came from the DNA. The sample contains 50,000 to 65,000 clones, about 91% of which appear only once. The gene calls are TRBV14 and TRBJ1-6; possible D gene TRBD1, 6 bases. Sequences were obtained from peripheral blood. The sequence came from a man in his sixties with acute or convalescent COVID-19. The CDR3 is CASSQPTGPYNSPLHF. The CDR3 DNA follows: TGTGCCAGCAGCCAACCGACAGGACCCTATAATTCACCCCTCCACTTT. Combining the CDR3 with reference TRBV14 and TRBJ1-6 gives the whole variable domain EAGVTQFPSHSVIEKGQTVTLRCDPISGHDNLYWYRRVMGKEIKFLLHFVKESKQDESGMPNNRFLAERTGGTYSTLKVQPAELEDSGVYFCASSQPTGPYNSPLHFGNGTRLTVT.